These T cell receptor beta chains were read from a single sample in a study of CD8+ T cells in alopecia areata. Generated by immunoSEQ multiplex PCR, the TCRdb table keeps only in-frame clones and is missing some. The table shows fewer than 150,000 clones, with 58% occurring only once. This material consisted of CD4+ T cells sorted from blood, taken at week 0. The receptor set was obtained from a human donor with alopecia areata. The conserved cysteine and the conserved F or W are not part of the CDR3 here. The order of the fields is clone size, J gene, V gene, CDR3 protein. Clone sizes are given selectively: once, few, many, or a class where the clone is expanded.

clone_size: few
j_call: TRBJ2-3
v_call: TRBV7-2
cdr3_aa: ASSPTSYTDTQY

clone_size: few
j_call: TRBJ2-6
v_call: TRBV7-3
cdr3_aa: ASSPKTGAGANVLT

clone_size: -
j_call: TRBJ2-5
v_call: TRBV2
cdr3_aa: ASRRGLAGVKETQY

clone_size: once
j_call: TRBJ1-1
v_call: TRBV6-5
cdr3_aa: ASSDVPITEAF

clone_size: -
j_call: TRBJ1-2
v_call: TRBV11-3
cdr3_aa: ASTHPPGNNGYT

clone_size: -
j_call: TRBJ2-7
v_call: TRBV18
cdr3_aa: ASSPETAGVEQY

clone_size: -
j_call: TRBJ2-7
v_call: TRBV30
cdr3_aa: AWSGLRERSHEQY

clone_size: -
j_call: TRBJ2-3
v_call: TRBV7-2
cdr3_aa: ASSLGPGDTDTQY

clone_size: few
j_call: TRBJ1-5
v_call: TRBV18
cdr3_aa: ASSYLKGAKQPQH

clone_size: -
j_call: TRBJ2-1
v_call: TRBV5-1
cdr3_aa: ASSPRRTGGRNEQF

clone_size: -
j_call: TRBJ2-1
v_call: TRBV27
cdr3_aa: ASSYTIAGEQF

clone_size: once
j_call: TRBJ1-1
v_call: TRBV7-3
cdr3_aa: ASSSTSGDTEAF

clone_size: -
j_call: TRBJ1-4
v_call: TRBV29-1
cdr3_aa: SVGDRVNEKLF

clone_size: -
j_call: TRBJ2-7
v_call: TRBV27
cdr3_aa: ASRKIEGVSYEQY

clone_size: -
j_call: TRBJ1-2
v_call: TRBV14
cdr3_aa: ASSPPEVYGYT

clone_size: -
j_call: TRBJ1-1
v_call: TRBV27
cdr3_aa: ASSLLGSDTGNTEAF

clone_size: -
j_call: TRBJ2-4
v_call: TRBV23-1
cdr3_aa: ASSQPGTSEGFWNIQY

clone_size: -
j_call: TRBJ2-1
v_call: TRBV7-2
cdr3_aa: ASSPRTSGGAFEQF

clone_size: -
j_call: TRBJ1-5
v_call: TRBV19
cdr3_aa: ASSVPGDQPQH

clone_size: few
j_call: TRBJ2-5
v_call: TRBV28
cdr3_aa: ASSLQETQY

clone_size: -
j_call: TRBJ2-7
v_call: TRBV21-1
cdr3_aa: ASPRDQIYEQY

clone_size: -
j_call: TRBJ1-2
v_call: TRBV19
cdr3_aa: ASRWTDSYGYT

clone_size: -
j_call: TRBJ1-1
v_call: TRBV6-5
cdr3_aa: ASSYSTGGAF

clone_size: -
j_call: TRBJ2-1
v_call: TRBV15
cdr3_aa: ATSRALYNEQF

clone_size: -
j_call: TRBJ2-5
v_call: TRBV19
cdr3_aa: ASSMDRGRETQY

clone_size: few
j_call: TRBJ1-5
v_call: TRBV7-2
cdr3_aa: ASSLESGGNQPQH

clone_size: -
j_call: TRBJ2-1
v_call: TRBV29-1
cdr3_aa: SVMTSSYNEQF

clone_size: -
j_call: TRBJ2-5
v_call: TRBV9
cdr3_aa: ASSPLAGVETQY

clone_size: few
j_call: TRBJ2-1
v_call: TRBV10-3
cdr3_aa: AISQGDNEQF

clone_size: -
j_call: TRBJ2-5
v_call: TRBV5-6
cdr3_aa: ASSGQGYWEETQY

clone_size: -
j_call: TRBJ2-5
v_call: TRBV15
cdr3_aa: ATSRGWGQGIISETQY

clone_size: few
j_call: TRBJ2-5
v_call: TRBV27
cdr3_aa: ASSFSNRPLGETQY